This is a list of T cell receptor beta chains from one sample in a study of blood T cell repertoires in COVID-19. TCRdb keeps only in-frame clones here, not all; method: immunoSEQ multiplex PCR. The top ten clones hold roughly 4% of a sample with approximately 71,000 clones, roughly 84% of them seen once. Sequencing was performed on peripheral blood. The receptors here all came from a man in his forties or fifties with acute or convalescent COVID-19. The CDR3 runs from the conserved cysteine through the conserved F or W. D genes are given only for firm matches. Size is omitted from some rows. Given values are once, few, many or a class for expanded clones.

TRBV9	15	NA	TRBJ2-5	TRBD1	CASSASGQGQETQYF	TGTGCCAGCAGCGCCTCGGGACAGGGGCAAGAGACCCAGTACTTC
TRBV7-9	16	NA	TRBJ1-5	NA	CASSSGREEVNQPQHF	TGTGCCAGCAGCAGCGGGAGGGAGGAGGTCAATCAGCCCCAGCATTTT
TRBV2	13	few	TRBJ1-4	NA	CASRPRVGEKLFF	TGTGCCAGCCGCCCCCGGGTCGGTGAAAAACTGTTTTTT
TRBV6-4	13	NA	TRBJ2-2	TRBD2	CASGEGATGELFF	TGTGCCAGCGGGGAGGGAGCAACCGGGGAGCTGTTTTTT
TRBV4-1	16	NA	TRBJ1-2	NA	CASSQGRAPRSYGYTF	TGCGCCAGCAGCCAAGGAAGAGCGCCCCGGAGCTATGGCTACACCTTC
TRBV9	13	NA	TRBJ2-1	TRBD2	CASSVGVSGREFF	TGTGCCAGCAGCGTAGGAGTTAGCGGGAGAGAATTCTTC
TRBV10-3	16	few	TRBJ2-2	TRBD1	CAITDSRTGVGGELFF	TGTGCCATCACCGACAGTAGGACAGGGGTTGGCGGGGAGCTGTTTTTT
TRBV30	15	NA	TRBJ1-2	NA	CAWSTKRTSNYGYTF	TGTGCCTGGAGTACCAAGAGGACTTCTAACTATGGCTACACCTTC
TRBV28	15	NA	TRBJ2-3	NA	CASSPLDSSTDTQYF	TGTGCCAGCAGTCCCCTGGACAGCAGCACAGATACGCAGTATTTT
TRBV11-3	14	NA	TRBJ1-2	NA	CASSLTQGTGGYTF	TGTGCCAGCAGCTTAACCCAGGGTACCGGTGGCTACACCTTC
TRBV5-5	14	NA	TRBJ2-5	TRBD1	CASSLVPGGETQYF	TGTGCCAGCAGCTTGGTCCCAGGGGGAGAGACCCAGTACTTC
TRBV21-1	16	NA	TRBJ2-3	NA	CASSTQSGRGVNTQYF	TGTGCCAGCAGCACACAAAGCGGGAGAGGGGTGAATACGCAGTATTTT
TRBV18	14	NA	TRBJ2-2	NA	CASSLAVLTGELFF	TGTGCCAGCTCACTGGCGGTACTCACCGGGGAGCTGTTTTTT
TRBV19	17	NA	TRBJ2-3	TRBD1	CASSSRSGTGGADTQYF	TGTGCCAGTAGCAGCCGCAGCGGGACAGGGGGAGCAGATACGCAGTATTTT
TRBV19	12	NA	TRBJ2-1	TRBD1	CASRTGLSEQFF	TGTGCCAGTAGGACAGGGTTGAGTGAGCAGTTCTTC
TRBV12-3/TRBV12-4	11	NA	TRBJ2-3	NA	CASRIADTQYF	TGTGCCAGCAGGATAGCAGATACGCAGTATTTT
TRBV3-1/TRBV3-2	13	NA	TRBJ1-5	NA	CASSQGFEEPQHF	TGTGCCAGCAGCCAAGGGTTTGAGGAGCCCCAGCATTTT
TRBV20-1	17	NA	TRBJ2-1	TRBD2	CSASRDLAESSYNEQFF	TGCAGTGCTAGTCGTGATCTAGCGGAGAGCTCCTACAATGAGCAGTTCTTC
TRBV5-6	14	NA	TRBJ1-2	NA	CASSLTAREGSYTF	TGTGCCAGCAGCTTAACGGCCAGGGAGGGAAGCTACACCTTC
TRBV7-2	16	NA	TRBJ2-1	TRBD2	CASSLMAGGQSGEQFF	TGTGCCAGCAGCTTAATGGCGGGGGGGCAGTCGGGTGAGCAGTTCTTC
TRBV7-8	14	NA	TRBJ2-7	TRBD1	CASRRKGQGYEQYF	TGTGCCAGCAGACGTAAAGGACAGGGGTACGAGCAGTACTTC
TRBV9	16	NA	TRBJ2-1	TRBD2	CASSSSSGRPGHEQFF	TGTGCCAGCAGCTCCTCTAGCGGGAGGCCGGGGCATGAGCAGTTCTTC
TRBV6-4	14	NA	TRBJ1-6	NA	CASRADSPNSPLHF	TGTGCCAGCAGGGCGGACAGCCCTAATTCACCCCTCCACTTT
TRBV7-3	13	NA	TRBJ1-5	TRBD1	CASSPQGGQPQHF	TGTGCCAGCAGCCCACAGGGGGGTCAGCCCCAGCATTTT
TRBV30	11	NA	TRBJ2-7	TRBD1	CAWSQAQGSYF	TGTGCCTGGAGTCAGGCACAGGGGTCGTACTTC
TRBV11-2	14	NA	TRBJ2-7	TRBD1	CASGGTGVSYEQYF	TGTGCCAGCGGGGGGACAGGGGTCTCCTACGAGCAGTACTTC
TRBV28	15	NA	TRBJ1-5	TRBD1	CASSSPTGDHQPQHF	TGTGCCAGCAGCTCTCCGACAGGGGACCATCAGCCCCAGCATTTT
TRBV7-7	13	NA	TRBJ2-5	NA	CASSSPGEETQYF	TGTGCTAGCAGCTCCCCCGGGGAAGAGACCCAGTACTTC
TRBV11-3	15	NA	TRBJ1-1	NA	CASRSRGGLGTEAFF	TGTGCCAGCAGGTCTAGGGGGGGGCTGGGCACTGAAGCTTTCTTT
TRBV7-8	14	NA	TRBJ1-5	TRBD1	CASSPRTGSQPQHF	TGTGCCAGCAGCCCAAGGACAGGGAGCCAGCCCCAGCATTTT
TRBV9	15	NA	TRBJ1-5	TRBD1	CASSVAGTGGQPQHF	TGTGCCAGCAGCGTAGCGGGGACAGGGGGTCAGCCCCAGCATTTT
TRBV14	15	NA	TRBJ2-7	TRBD2	CASSQGLAGVYEQYF	TGTGCCAGCAGCCAAGGACTAGCGGGAGTCTACGAGCAGTACTTC
TRBV6-5	13	NA	TRBJ2-5	TRBD1	CASNEQGVETQYF	TGTGCCAGCAACGAACAGGGGGTGGAGACCCAGTACTTC
TRBV11-2	17	NA	TRBJ1-2	NA	CASSDSPDARPNYGYTF	TGTGCCAGCAGCGACTCCCCGGATGCCCGTCCTAACTATGGCTACACCTTC
TRBV5-6	16	once	TRBJ1-5	NA	CASSLGSRTENQPQHF	TGTGCCAGCAGCTTGGGAAGCCGGACAGAAAATCAGCCCCAGCATTTT
TRBV13	14	once	TRBJ2-3	NA	CASSMTASTDTQYF	TGTGCCAGCAGCATGACAGCTAGCACAGATACGCAGTATTTT
TRBV30	15	NA	TRBJ1-2	TRBD1	CAWSLRQGSWYGYTF	TGTGCCTGGAGTCTCAGACAGGGATCCTGGTATGGCTACACCTTC
TRBV11-2	16	NA	TRBJ2-6	NA	CASSPRGSSGANVLTF	TGTGCCAGCAGCCCAAGGGGTAGCTCTGGGGCCAACGTCCTGACTTTC
TRBV30	16	NA	TRBJ2-7	TRBD1	CAWSTYTGTGAYEQYF	TGTGCCTGGAGTACATACACCGGGACAGGAGCCTACGAGCAGTACTTC
TRBV7-6	15	once	TRBJ2-7	TRBD1	CASSSQGQGTYEQYF	TGTGCCAGCAGCTCCCAGGGACAGGGTACCTACGAGCAGTACTTC